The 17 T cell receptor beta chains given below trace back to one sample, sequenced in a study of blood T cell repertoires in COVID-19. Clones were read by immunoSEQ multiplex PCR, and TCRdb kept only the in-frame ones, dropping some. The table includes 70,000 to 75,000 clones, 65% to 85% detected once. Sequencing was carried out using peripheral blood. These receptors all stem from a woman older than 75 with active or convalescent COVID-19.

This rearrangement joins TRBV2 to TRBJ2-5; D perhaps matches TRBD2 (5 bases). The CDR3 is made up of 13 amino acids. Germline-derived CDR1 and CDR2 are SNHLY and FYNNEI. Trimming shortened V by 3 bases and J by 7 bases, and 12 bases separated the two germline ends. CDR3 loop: CASSEGGGGTQYF. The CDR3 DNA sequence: TGTGCCAGCAGTGAGGGCGGTGGAGGGACCCAGTACTTC. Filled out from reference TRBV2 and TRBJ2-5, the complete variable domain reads EPEVTQTPSHQVTQMGQEVILRCVPISNHLYFYWYRQILGQKVEFLVSFYNNEISEKSEIFDDQFSVERPDGSNFTLKIRSTKLEDSAMYFCASSEGGGGTQYFGPGTRLLVL.

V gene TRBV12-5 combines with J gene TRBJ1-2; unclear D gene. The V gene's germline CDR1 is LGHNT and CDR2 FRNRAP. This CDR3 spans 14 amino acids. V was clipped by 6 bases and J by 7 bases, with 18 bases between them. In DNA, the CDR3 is TGTGCTAGTGGCGAAGACACCTGGATATCTGGCTACACCTTC. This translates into CASGEDTWISGYTF. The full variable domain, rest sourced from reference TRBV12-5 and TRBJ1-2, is DARVTQTPRHKVTEMGQEVTMRCQPILGHNTVFWYRQTMMQGLELLAYFRNRAPLDDSGMPKDRFSAEMPDATLATLKIQPSEPRDSAVYFCASGEDTWISGYTFGSGTRLTVV.

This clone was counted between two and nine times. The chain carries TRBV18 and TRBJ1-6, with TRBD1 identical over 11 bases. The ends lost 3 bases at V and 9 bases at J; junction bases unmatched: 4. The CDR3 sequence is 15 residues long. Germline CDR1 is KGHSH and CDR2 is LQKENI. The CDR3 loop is CASSPDRGQGSPLHF. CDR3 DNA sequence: TGTGCCAGCTCACCGGACAGGGGGCAGGGTTCACCCCTCCACTTT.

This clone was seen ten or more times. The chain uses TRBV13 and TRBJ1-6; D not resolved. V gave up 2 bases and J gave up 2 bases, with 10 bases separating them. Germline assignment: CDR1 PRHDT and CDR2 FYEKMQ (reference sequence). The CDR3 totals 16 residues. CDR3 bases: TGTGCCAGCAGCTTACGAGGGCTAACCTATAATTCACCCCTCCACTTT. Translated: CASSLRGLTYNSPLHF.

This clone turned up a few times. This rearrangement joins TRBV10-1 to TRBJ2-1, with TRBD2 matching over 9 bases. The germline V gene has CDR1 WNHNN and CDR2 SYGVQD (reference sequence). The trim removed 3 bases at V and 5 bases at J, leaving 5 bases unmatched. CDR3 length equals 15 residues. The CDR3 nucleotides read TGCGCCAGCAGTGACGGGCTAGCGGGGAACAATGAGCAGTTCTTC. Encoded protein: CASSDGLAGNNEQFF.

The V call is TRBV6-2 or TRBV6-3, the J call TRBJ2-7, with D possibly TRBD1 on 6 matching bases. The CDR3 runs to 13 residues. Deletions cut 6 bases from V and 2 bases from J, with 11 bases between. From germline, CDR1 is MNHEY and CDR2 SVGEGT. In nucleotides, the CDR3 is TGTGCCAGCAGCAGCCAGGGGCCCTACGAGCAGTACTTC. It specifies CASSSQGPYEQYF.

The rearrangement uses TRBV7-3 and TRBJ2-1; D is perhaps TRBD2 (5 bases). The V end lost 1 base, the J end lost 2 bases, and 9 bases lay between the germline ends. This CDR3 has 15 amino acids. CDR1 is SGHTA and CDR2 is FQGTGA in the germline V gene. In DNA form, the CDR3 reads TGTGCCAGCAGCTTAAAAGTCGGGGCCTACAATGAGCAGTTCTTC. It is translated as CASSLKVGAYNEQFF.

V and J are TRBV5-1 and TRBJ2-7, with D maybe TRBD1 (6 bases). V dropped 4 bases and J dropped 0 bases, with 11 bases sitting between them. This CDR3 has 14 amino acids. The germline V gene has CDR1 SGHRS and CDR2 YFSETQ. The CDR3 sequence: CASSPGVLSYEQYF. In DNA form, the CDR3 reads TGCGCCAGCAGCCCAGGGGTCCTCTCCTACGAGCAGTACTTC.

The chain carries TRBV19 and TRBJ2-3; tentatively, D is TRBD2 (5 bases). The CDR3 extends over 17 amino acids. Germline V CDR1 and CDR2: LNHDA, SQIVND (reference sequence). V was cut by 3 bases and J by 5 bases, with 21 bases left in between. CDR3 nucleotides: TGTGCCAGTAGTATCCCCCGTAGCGTCCCCGGCGGAGATACGCAGTATTTT. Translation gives CASSIPRSVPGGDTQYF. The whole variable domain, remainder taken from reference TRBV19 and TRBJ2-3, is DGGITQSPKYLFRKEGQNVTLSCEQNLNHDAMYWYRQDPGQGLRLIYYSQIVNDFQKGDIAEGYSVSREKKESFPLTVTSAQKNPTAFYLCASSIPRSVPGGDTQYFGPGTRLTVL.

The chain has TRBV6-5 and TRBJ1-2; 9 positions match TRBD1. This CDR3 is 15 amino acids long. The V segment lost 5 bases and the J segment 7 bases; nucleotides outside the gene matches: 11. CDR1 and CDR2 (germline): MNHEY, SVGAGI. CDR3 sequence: CASSTGTGRVGGYTF. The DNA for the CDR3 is TGTGCCAGCAGTACCGGGACAGGGAGAGTTGGTGGCTACACCTTC.

The CDR3 DNA follows: TGCAGTATCCCGTTCTACTATGGCTACACCTTC. Protein sequence: CSIPFYYGYTF. The chain joins TRBV20-1 to TRBJ1-2; D gene unclear. The CDR3 runs 11 residues. V was trimmed by 8 bases and J by 3 bases, leaving 10 bases between them. Per the germline V gene, CDR1 is DFQATT and CDR2 is SNEGSKA (reference sequence).

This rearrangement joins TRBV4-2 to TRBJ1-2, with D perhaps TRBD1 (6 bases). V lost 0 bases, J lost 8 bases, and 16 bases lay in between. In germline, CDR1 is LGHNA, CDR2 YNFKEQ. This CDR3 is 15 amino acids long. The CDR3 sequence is CASSQDRGLDEGYTF. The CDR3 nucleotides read TGTGCCAGCAGCCAAGACAGGGGTCTAGACGAGGGCTACACCTTC.

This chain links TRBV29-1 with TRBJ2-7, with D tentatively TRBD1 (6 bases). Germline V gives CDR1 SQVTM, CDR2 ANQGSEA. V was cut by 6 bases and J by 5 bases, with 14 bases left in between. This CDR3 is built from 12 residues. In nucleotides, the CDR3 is TGCAGCGTGGGTGAAGGGGGTCACGAGCAGTACTTC. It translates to CSVGEGGHEQYF.

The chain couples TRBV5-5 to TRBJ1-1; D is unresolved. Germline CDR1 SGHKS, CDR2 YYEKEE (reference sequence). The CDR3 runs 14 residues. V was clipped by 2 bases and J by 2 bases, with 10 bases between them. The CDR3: CASSFQEPNTEAFF. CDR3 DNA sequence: TGTGCCAGCAGCTTTCAGGAACCAAACACTGAAGCTTTCTTT.

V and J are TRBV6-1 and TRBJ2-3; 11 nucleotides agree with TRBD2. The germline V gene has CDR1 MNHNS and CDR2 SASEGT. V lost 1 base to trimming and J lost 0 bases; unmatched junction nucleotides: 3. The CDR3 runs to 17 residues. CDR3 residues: CASSEELAGASTDTQYF. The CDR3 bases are TGTGCCAGCAGTGAAGAACTAGCGGGGGCTAGCACAGATACGCAGTATTTT.

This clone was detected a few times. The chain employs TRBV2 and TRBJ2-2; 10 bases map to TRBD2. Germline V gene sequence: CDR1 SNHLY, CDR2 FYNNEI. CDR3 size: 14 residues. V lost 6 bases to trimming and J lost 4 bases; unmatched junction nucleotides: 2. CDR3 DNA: TGTGCCAGCAGCCTAGCGGGGGCCACCGGGGAGCTGTTTTTT. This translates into CASSLAGATGELFF.

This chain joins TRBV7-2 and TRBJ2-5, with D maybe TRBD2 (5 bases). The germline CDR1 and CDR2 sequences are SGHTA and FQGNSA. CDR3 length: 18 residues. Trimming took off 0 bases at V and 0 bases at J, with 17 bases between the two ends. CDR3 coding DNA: TGTGCCAGCAGCTTAGCGCGGGCGGGTTTTGCGTACCAAGAGACCCAGTACTTC. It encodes CASSLARAGFAYQETQYF. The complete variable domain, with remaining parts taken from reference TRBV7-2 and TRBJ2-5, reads GAGVSQSPSNKVTEKGKDVELRCDPISGHTALYWYRQSLGQGLEFLIYFQGNSAPDKSGLPSDRFSAERTGGSVSTLTIQRTQQEDSAVYLCASSLARAGFAYQETQYFGPGTRLLVL.